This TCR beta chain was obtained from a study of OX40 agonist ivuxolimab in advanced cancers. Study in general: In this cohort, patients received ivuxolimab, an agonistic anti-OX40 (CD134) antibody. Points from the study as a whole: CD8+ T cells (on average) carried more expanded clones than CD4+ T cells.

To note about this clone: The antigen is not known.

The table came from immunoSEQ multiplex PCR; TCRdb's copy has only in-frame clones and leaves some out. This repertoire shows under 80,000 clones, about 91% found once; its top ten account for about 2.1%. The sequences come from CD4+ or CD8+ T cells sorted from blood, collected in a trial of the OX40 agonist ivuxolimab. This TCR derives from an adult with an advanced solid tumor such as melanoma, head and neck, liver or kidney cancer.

The CDR3 DNA is TGTGCCAGCAGTTTAGGTCCAGGCCCGGAAAAACTGTTTTTT. This gives the protein CASSLGPGPEKLFF. This chain connects TRBV28 to TRBJ1-4, with unresolved D. The CDR3 has 14 amino acids. Germline V gives CDR1 MDHEN, CDR2 SYDVKM. V lost 2 bases and J lost 8, with 12 bases in between.